This T cell receptor beta chain was identified in a study of shared T cell receptors in the human thymus (dated by TCRdb to the early 2020s). Some background on the complete study: The study examined how self-reactive, shared T-cell receptor alpha chains are generated in the human thymus.

Libraries were prepared through the immunoSEQ multiplex PCR assay. Not all clones reach the TCRdb copy of this immuneACCESS table, which keeps in-frame sequences only. Checked studies attribute under half of the gap to unresolved V genes and leave the rest unexplained. Counted in this sample were about 610,000 clones; 70% to 90% of them appeared once. The leading ten clones occupy 0.0095% to 0.013% of the sample. This clone appeared a few times. Its binding antigen is unknown. Base qualities are not at hand, and no much larger clone is one base apart. Counted from cysteine to phenylalanine, this CDR3 has 12 amino acids. Only the CDR3 DNA stays, 36 bases, in frame from base 1. The CDR1 and CDR2 encoded by the germline V gene (reference sequence) are SGHNT and YYREEE. The germline ends are 8 bases apart after V is trimmed by 0 bases and J by 7 bases. The same data also contributed to another study, on human thymus T cells. The second paper states: Immunologically healthy infants undergoing open corrective cardiac surgery for congenital heart defects in Finland were used as donors. Thymus tissue was collected as surgical resects that were removed during corrective cardiac surgery. Biased V and J gene segment usage appeared to be present in both thymic and peripheral blood repertoires. According to the related research, thymic TCR repertoires were highly overlapping among unrelated individuals. The study used eight infant thymus samples plus four related peripheral blood samples to characterize TCR alpha and beta repertoires. The cohort included several male and a couple of female infants, with donor ages spanning 7 to 244 days. Thymocytes were freed from the tissue by mechanical means and kept at -70 degrees C as pellets of roughly 9-30 million cells. Genomic DNA was extracted from frozen cell pellets with a QIAsymphony instrument. The immunoSEQ multiplex PCR assay was used to amplify the TCRB and TCRAD loci from a standardized amount of quality-controlled genomic DNA. The V(D)J region was spanned by amplicons of a length sufficient to cover the CDR3 and to identify V and J genes. The amplicons were sequenced on an Illumina platform via the commercial immunoSEQ service. Primer bias and sequencing errors were corrected as previously described, and TCRAD and TCRB were defined on the basis of the IMGT database. Analysis of the repertoires was done with immunoSEQ Analyzer 3.0 and VDJTools and included basic statistics, V/J segment usage, diversity estimates, rarefaction and pairwise overlap. Diversity was estimated with Chao1, ChaoE, Efron-Thisted, Shannon and inverse Simpson indices, and also on datasets down-sampled to the smallest sample. Repertoire overlap was determined by strict matching of CDR3 nucleotide sequence, V gene and J gene, and Jaccard-based multidimensional scaling clustering was applied. On average, roughly 810,000 unique TCRB clonotypes were obtained from thymus samples, compared with 70,000 to 100,000 from blood samples.

The chain joins TRBV5-4 to TRBJ2-7; a weak D assignment points to TRBD1 (6 bases agree). Sequenced sample: thymocytes. This clonotype was sampled from a boy under three years old with a congenital heart defect. Donor details come from another sample of the same person, matched by shared clones. The CDR3 sequence is CASSLDRVEQYF. The DNA sequence reads TGTGCCAGCAGCTTGGACAGGGTTGAGCAGTACTTC. Beyond the CDR3, the reference TRBV5-4 and TRBJ2-7 genes provide the residues; the full variable domain reads: ETGVTQSPTHLIKTRGQQVTLRCSSQSGHNTVSWYQQALGQGPQFIFQYYREEENGRGNFPPRFSGLQFPNYSSELNVNALELDDSALYLCASSLDRVEQYFGPGTRLTVT.